This T cell receptor beta chain was identified during a study of blood T cell repertoires in COVID-19. In its sample, this clone was seen a few times. Original processing methods: Counts of nucleated cells, estimated from reference gene primer amplification, were obtained. Here immunoSEQ multiplex PCR was the method, and the copy in TCRdb shows in-frame clones only, minus some. V and J calls and clone size are copied from that table; D and trimming were computed from the DNA. The sample lists under 95,000 clones; over 65% were seen once. Germline-derived CDR1 and CDR2 are MNHEY and SVGAGI. The CDR3 is 14 amino acids. The V end lost 9 bases, the J end lost 1 base, and 15 bases lay between the germline ends.

V usage is TRBV6-5 and J usage is TRBJ1-2; TRBD1 is a possible D gene (6 bases). The sequenced sample consisted of peripheral blood. The sequence derives from a man in his fifties or sixties with active or convalescent COVID-19. Written as DNA, the CDR3 is TGTGCCAGAGCCTGGGAGGGGGTTAACTATGGCTACACCTTC. This codes for CARAWEGVNYGYTF.